This entry lists 18 T cell receptor beta chains sequenced from one sample in a study of blood T cell repertoires in COVID-19. Data came from immunoSEQ multiplex PCR; TCRdb stores just in-frame clones and leaves some out. This sample has over 200,000 clones; approximately 90% occur once, and the top ten carry less than 15%. What was sequenced was peripheral blood. The origin of the receptors is a woman between 18 and 29 years old who had recovered from COVID-19.

The chain combines TRBV7-9 with TRBJ1-2; TRBD1 is a possible D gene (6 bases). Trimming removed 5 bases from V and 0 bases from J, with 16 bases in between. The germline CDR1 and CDR2 sequences are SEHNR and FQNEAQ (reference sequence). The CDR3 runs 16 residues. The CDR3, as DNA: TGTGCCAGCAGCCCCCCAGAGGGGGACGCTAACTATGGCTACACCTTC. Its translation: CASSPPEGDANYGYTF.

The gene calls are TRBV7-3 and TRBJ2-1, with 8 bases matching TRBD2. The V gene's germline CDR1 is SGHTA and CDR2 FQGTGA. Trimming took 2 bases from V and 4 from J; bases not matched to a gene: 10. The CDR3 covers 17 residues. As DNA, the CDR3 is TGTGCCAGCAGCTTACTCCCAATTAGCGGGAATTACAATGAGCAGTTCTTC. It specifies CASSLLPISGNYNEQFF.

This clone was observed once. V is TRBV14 and J is TRBJ1-2; no firm D call. The CDR3 has 15 residues. Trimming removed 0 bases at V and 8 bases at J, with 16 bases between. Germline V CDR1 and CDR2: SGHDN, FVKESK. The CDR3 region is CASSQDGPFVWGYTF. The CDR3 nucleotides read TGTGCCAGCAGCCAAGATGGGCCCTTCGTTTGGGGCTACACCTTC.

The J gene is TRBJ2-7, the V gene TRBV3-1 (or the pseudogene TRBV3-2); TRBD2 agrees at 8 bases. CDR3 size: 15 residues. The V gene's germline CDR1 is LGHDT and CDR2 YNNKEL (reference sequence). Trimming at V came to 3 bases and at J to 4 bases, leaving 8 bases not matched to a gene. The CDR3 reads CASSHPGLDKYEQYF. DNA of the CDR3: TGTGCCAGCAGCCACCCGGGACTAGACAAGTACGAGCAGTACTTC.

V and J are TRBV7-2 and TRBJ1-2; tentatively, D is TRBD1 (6 bases). Trimming left V 5 bases short and J 4 bases short, with 17 bases between. This CDR3 spans 15 amino acids. The germline V gene has CDR1 SGHTA and CDR2 FQGNSA. The DNA of the CDR3 is TGTGCCAGCAGCACTTCGGGGGGGCTTATCTATGGCTACACCTTC. Protein sequence: CASSTSGGLIYGYTF.

V usage is TRBV27 and J usage is TRBJ2-7, with 8 bases aligning to TRBD2. Germline V lookup: CDR1 MNHEY, CDR2 SMNVEV (reference sequence). This CDR3 contains 16 residues. V was clipped by 6 bases and J by 3 bases; unmatched bases: 13. As DNA, the CDR3 is TGTGCCAGCAGCAAGCGGGAGTGGGAGGGGGTCTACGAGCAGTACTTC. This translates into CASSKREWEGVYEQYF.

The chain recombines TRBV7-3 with TRBJ1-2, with D possibly TRBD1 on 5 matching bases. V was shortened by 3 bases and J by 7 bases, with 15 bases between the two germline ends. The length of the CDR3 is 14 residues. CDR1 is SGHTA and CDR2 is FQGTGA in the germline V gene. CDR3 nucleotides: TGTGCCAGCAGCTTGGGCAGGGTCAAATCTGGCTACACCTTC. Protein: CASSLGRVKSGYTF.

The chain carries TRBV9 and TRBJ1-4; 8 nucleotides agree with TRBD1. Per the germline V gene, CDR1 is SGDLS and CDR2 is YYNGEE. V lost 0 bases, J lost 8 bases, and 6 bases stayed unmatched. The CDR3 totals 15 residues. CDR3 bases: TGTGCCAGCAGCGTAGGGGGGTCAGGGGGCGAAAAACTGTTTTTT. It encodes CASSVGGSGGEKLFF.

The chain is built from TRBV19 and TRBJ2-1; TRBD2 matches at 8 bases. V shed 7 bases, J shed 10 bases, and the junction held 6 bases outside the gene matches. Germline CDR1 and CDR2: LNHDA and SQIVND (reference sequence). The CDR3 covers 12 residues. CDR3 nucleotide sequence: TGTGCCAGTATGAAGGCGGGAGGAGAGCAGTTCTTC. It encodes CASMKAGGEQFF.

As concerns this clone: This same CDR3 is encoded by further DNA sequences in the sample. J is TRBJ2-5 and V is TRBV21-1; TRBD2 is taken as the D call from the table, unchecked against the DNA. TRBV21-1 is termed a pseudogene. The CDR3 contains 13 residues. This CDR3 reads CASSSSGRETQYF. CDR3 in DNA: TGTGCCAGCAGCAGTAGCGGGAGAGAGACCCAGTACTTC.

The gene calls are TRBV9 and TRBJ1-2, with no clear D. Trimming shortened V by 4 bases and J by 3 bases, and 10 bases separated the two germline ends. CDR3 length: 13 amino acids. The germline V gene has CDR1 SGDLS and CDR2 YYNGEE. The CDR3 is CASSPQVHYGYTF. CDR3 in DNA: TGTGCCAGCAGCCCCCAGGTCCACTATGGCTACACCTTC.

The chain joins TRBV9 to TRBJ2-2; D is uncertain. V was cut by 4 bases and J by 6 bases, with 7 bases left in between. Germline CDR1 SGDLS, CDR2 YYNGEE. The CDR3 totals 12 residues. In nucleotides, the CDR3 is TGTGCCAGCAGCATCCCCGCCGGGGAGCTGTTTTTT. It yields the protein CASSIPAGELFF.

The chain is built from TRBV3-1 (or the pseudogene TRBV3-2) and TRBJ2-1, with 13 bases aligning to TRBD2. In germline, CDR1 is LGHDT, CDR2 YNNKEL (reference sequence). The CDR3 extends over 21 amino acids. Unmatched junction bases numbered 20, after V lost 1 base and J lost 8 bases. Written as DNA, the CDR3 is TGTGCCAGCAGCCAAGTCCCGGGACTAGCGGGGATTAAGCTCCCCCTCTATGAGCAGTTCTTC. Protein: CASSQVPGLAGIKLPLYEQFF.

The gene calls are TRBV30 and TRBJ1-5; D may be TRBD1 (5 bases). The germline V gene has CDR1 GTSNPN and CDR2 SVGIG (reference sequence). Trimming left V 5 bases short and J 6 bases short, with 11 bases between. The CDR3 is 12 residues long. The CDR3 sequence: CAWGPGGQPQHF. The DNA of the CDR3 is TGTGCCTGGGGCCCCGGGGGTCAGCCCCAGCATTTT.

This sequence joins TRBV11-2 and TRBJ1-1, with a weak D call TRBD1 (5 bases). Per the germline V gene, CDR1 is SGHAT and CDR2 is FQNNGV. V lost 1 base, J lost 3 bases, and 9 bases lay in between. CDR3 length: 14 amino acids. In DNA, the CDR3 is TGTGCCAGCAGCTTAGCGGGGGAGCACACTGAAGCTTTCTTT. Amino acids: CASSLAGEHTEAFF. Filled out from reference TRBV11-2 and TRBJ1-1, the complete variable domain reads EAGVAQSPRYKIIEKRQSVAFWCNPISGHATLYWYQQILGQGPKLLIQFQNNGVVDDSQLPKDRFSAERLKGVDSTLKIQPAKLEDSAVYLCASSLAGEHTEAFFGQGTRLTVV.

This rearrangement joins TRBV7-8 to TRBJ1-1; possibly TRBD1 for D (5 bases). The CDR3 is made up of 14 amino acids. V gave up 1 base and J gave up 1 base, with 7 bases separating them. Germline V lookup: CDR1 SGHVS, CDR2 FQNEAQ. CDR3 sequence (DNA): TGTGCCAGCAGCTTAGTGGGGCCGAACACTGAAGCTTTCTTT. It translates to CASSLVGPNTEAFF.

This chain joins TRBV27 and TRBJ2-1, with 7 nucleotides matching TRBD2. Germline lookup yields CDR1 MNHEY and CDR2 SMNVEV (reference sequence). The CDR3 has 16 amino acids. Germline trimming cut 6 bases from V and 0 bases from J; bases unmatched to any gene: 8. CDR3 protein: CASSSERGSSYNEQFF. The CDR3 region has the DNA TGTGCCAGCAGCTCCGAGCGGGGAAGCTCCTACAATGAGCAGTTCTTC.

This rearrangement joins TRBV5-1 to TRBJ2-3; D is possibly TRBD2 (6 bases). CDR1 is SGHRS and CDR2 is YFSETQ in the germline V gene. The CDR3 has 16 amino acids. The V end was cut by 1 base, the J end by 3 bases, with 15 bases between. This chain's CDR3 is CASSLNLGRGTDTQYF. DNA for the CDR3: TGCGCCAGCAGCTTGAATTTGGGTCGGGGGACAGATACGCAGTATTTT.